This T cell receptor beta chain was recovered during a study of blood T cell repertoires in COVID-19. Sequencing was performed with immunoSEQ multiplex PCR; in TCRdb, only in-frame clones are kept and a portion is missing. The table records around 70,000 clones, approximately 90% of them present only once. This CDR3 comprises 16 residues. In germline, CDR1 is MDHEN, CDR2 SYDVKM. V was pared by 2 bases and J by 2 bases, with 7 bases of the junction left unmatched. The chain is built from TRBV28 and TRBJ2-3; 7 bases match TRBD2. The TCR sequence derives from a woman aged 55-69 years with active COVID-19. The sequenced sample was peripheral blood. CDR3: CASSLRLADATDTQYF. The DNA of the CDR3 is TGTGCCAGCAGTTTACGGCTAGCGGATGCCACAGATACGCAGTATTTT. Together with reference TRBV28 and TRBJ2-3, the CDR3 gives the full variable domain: DVKVTQSSRYLVKRTGEKVFLECVQDMDHENMFWYRQDPGLGLRLIYFSYDVKMKEKGDIPEGYSVSREKKERFSLILESASTNQTSMYLCASSLRLADATDTQYFGPGTRLTVL.